Sequencing of this TCR beta chain was carried out in a study of type 1 and type 2 diabetes patients. Trimming took 4 bases from V and 3 from J, leaving 15 bases between them. Per the germline V gene, CDR1 is ENHRY and CDR2 is SYGVKD. This CDR3 has 15 amino acids. The PCR template was genomic DNA. The TCR beta CDR3 region was amplified using 30 forward and 13 reverse primers. TCRdb reanalysed the multiplex PCR reads using MiXCR and keeps one entry per CDR3 protein. The table has more than 250,000 distinct CDR3 sequences, roughly 44% seen once. Each diabetic donor fulfilled classification criteria for either type 1 or type 2. No donor had another autoimmune disease or recent infection within four weeks. In its sample, this clonotype was seen a few times. The antigen is undetermined. Whole-study findings and limits: Type 2 diabetes patients had few highly-expanded CD4+ clones, median one.

This chain uses TRBV10-3 with TRBJ1-2, with D possibly being TRBD1 (5 bases). The sample comprised peripheral blood mononuclear cells (PBMCs). The source is a man aged 18 to 29 with type 2 diabetes. CDR3 amino acids: CAISGGQLIDYGYTF. CDR3 nucleotide sequence: TGTGCCATCAGTGGGGGCCAGCTCATCGACTATGGCTACACCTTC.